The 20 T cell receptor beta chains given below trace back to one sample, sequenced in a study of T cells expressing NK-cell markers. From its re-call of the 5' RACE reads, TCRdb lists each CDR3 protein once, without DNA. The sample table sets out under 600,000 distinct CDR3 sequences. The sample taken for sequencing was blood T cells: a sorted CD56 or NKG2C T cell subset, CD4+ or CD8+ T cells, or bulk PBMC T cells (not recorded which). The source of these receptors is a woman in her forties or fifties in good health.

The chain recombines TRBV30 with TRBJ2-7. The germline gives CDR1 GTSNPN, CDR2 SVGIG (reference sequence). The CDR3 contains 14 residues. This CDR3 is CAWNFRLASYEQYF.

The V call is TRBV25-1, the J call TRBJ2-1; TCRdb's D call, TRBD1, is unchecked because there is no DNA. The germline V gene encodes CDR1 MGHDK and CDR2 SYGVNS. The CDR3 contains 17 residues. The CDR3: CASSEYYKDRGYNEQFF.

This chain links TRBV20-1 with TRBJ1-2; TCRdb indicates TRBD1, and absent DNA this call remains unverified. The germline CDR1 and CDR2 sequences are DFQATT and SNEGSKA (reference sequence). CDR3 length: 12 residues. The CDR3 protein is CSASGTAYGYTF.

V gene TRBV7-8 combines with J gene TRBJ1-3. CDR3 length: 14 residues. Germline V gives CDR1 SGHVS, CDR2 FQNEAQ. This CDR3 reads CASSLNVEKNTIYF.

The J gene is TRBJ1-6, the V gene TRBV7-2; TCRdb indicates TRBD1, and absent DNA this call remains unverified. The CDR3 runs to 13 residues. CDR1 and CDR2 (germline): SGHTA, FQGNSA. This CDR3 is CASSERQISPLHF.

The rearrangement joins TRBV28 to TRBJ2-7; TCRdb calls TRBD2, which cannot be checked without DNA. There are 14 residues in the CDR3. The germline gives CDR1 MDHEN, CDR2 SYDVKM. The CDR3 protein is CASKPRDFSYEQYF.

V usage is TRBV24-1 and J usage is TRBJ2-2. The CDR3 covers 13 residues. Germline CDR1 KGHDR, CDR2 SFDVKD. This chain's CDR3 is CATRHTRTGELFF.

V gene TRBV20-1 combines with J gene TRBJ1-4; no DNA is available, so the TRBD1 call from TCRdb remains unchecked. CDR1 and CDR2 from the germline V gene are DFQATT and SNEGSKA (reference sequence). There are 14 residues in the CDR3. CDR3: CSARRGGGNEKLFF.

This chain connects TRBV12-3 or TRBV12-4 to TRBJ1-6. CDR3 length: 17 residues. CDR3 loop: CASSLESGLVNNSPLHF.

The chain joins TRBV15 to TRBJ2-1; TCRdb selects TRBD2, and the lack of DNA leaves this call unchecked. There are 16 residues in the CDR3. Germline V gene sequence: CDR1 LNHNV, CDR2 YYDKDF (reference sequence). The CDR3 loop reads CATSRDVGGRDNEQFF.

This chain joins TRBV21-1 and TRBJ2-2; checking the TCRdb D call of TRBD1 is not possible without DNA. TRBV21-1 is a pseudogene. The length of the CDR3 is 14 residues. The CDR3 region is CASFDRENTGELFF.

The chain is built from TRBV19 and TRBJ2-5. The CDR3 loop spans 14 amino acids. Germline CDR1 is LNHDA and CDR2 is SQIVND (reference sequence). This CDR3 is CASSISGSRETQYF.

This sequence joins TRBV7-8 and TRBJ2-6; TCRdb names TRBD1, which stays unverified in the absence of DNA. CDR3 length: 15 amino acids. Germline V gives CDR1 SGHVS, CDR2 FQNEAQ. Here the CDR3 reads CASSLQGSMANVLTF. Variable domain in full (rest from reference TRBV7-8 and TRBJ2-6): GAGVSQSPRYKVAKRGQDVALRCDPISGHVSLFWYQQALGQGPEFLTYFQNEAQLDKSGLPSDRFFAERPEGSVSTLKIQRTQQEDSAVYLCASSLQGSMANVLTFGAGSRLTVL.

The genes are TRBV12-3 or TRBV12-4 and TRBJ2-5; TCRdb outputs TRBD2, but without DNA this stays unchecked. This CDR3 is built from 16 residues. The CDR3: CASSLISGSPKGAQYF.

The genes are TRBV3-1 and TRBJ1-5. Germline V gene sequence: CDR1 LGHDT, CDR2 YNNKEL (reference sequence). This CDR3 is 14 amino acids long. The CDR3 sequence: CASSLRPGNQPQHF.

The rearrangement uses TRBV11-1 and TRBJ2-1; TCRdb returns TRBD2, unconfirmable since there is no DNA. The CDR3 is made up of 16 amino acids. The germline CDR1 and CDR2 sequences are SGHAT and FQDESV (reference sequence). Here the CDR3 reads CASSLSGTISYNEQFF.

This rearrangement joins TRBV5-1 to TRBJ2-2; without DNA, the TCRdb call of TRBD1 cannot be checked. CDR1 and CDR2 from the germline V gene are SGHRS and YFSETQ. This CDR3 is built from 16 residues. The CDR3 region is CASAPGAIGDAGELFF.

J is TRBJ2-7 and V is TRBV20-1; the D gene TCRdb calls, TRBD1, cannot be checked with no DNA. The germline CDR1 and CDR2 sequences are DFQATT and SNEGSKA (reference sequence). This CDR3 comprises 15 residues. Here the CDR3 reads CSALNPEDRGKEQYF.

The CDR3 is CASSPLGSGSPLHF. The chain carries TRBV6-5 and TRBJ1-6; without DNA, the TCRdb call of TRBD1 cannot be checked. The CDR3 consists of 14 residues. Germline CDR1 is MNHEY and CDR2 is SVGAGI.

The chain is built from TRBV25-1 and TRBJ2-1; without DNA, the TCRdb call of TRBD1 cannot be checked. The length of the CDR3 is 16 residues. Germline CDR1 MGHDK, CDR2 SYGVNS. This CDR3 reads CASSKSGGVGSNEQFF.